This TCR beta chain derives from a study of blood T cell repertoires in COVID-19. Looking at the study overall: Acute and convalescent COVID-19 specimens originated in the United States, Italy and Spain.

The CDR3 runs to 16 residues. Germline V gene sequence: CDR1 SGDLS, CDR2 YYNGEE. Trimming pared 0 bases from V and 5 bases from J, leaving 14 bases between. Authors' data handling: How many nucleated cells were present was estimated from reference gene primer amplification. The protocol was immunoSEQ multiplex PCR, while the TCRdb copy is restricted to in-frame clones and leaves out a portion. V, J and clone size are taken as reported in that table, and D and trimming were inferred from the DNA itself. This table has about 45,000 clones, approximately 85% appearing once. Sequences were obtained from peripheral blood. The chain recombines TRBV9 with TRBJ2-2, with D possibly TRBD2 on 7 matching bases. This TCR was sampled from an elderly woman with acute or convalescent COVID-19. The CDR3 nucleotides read TGTGCCAGCAGCGTAGGCTGGGGGGGGCAGACCGGGGAGCTGTTTTTT. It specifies CASSVGWGGQTGELFF.